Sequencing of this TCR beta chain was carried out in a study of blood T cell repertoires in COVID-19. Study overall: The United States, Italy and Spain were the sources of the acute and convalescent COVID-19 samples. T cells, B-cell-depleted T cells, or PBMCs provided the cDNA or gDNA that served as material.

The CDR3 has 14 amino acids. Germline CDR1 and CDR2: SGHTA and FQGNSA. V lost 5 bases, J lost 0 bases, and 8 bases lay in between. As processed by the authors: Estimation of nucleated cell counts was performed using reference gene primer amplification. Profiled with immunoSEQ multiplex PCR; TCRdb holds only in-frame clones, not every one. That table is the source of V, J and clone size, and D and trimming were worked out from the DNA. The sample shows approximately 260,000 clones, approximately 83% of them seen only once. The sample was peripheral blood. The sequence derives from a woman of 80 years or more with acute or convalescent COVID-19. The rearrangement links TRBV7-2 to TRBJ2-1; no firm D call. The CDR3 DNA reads TGTGCCAGCAGCGTATCCCTCTCCTACAATGAGCAGTTCTTC. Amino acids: CASSVSLSYNEQFF. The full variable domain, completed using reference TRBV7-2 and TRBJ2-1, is GAGVSQSPSNKVTEKGKDVELRCDPISGHTALYWYRQSLGQGLEFLIYFQGNSAPDKSGLPSDRFSAERTGGSVSTLTIQRTQQEDSAVYLCASSVSLSYNEQFFGPGTRLTVL.